The 10 T cell receptor beta chains reported below all come from one sample, sequenced in a study of CXCR3-negative and CXCR3-positive naive CD8 T cells. cDNA libraries for TRB were generated by 5' RACE incorporating UMI labels. Reanalyzing the 5' RACE reads, TCRdb keeps one entry per CDR3 protein, without DNA. The data show approximately 41,000 distinct CDR3 sequences, and the top ten clones hold approximately 11%. The sequencing sample was made of memory CD8+ T cells from blood. All receptors come from a human donor in good health. Some clones in this sample may be carry-over from other donors' samples.

This clonotype counts as large (0.1 to 1%) by frequency. V usage is TRBV5-1 and J usage is TRBJ2-1; lacking DNA, the TRBD2 call made by TCRdb goes unchecked. The germline gives CDR1 SGHRS, CDR2 YFSETQ. CDR3 length: 14 residues. The chain's CDR3 is CASSGSGAYNEQFF. Full variable domain (outside the CDR3, taken from reference TRBV5-1 and TRBJ2-1): KAGVTQTPRYLIKTRGQQVTLSCSPISGHRSVSWYQQTPGQGLQFLFEYFSETQRNKGNFPGRFSGRQFSNSRSEMNVSTLELGDSALYLCASSGSGAYNEQFFGPGTRLTVL.

V and J are TRBV13 and TRBJ2-1; TCRdb outputs TRBD2, but without DNA this stays unchecked. The CDR3 consists of 16 residues. Germline-derived CDR1 and CDR2 are PRHDT and FYEKMQ (reference sequence). This CDR3 is CASSSTGTSADNEQFF.

This chain joins TRBV6-2 or TRBV6-3 and TRBJ2-2. Germline V gene lookup returns CDR1 MNHEY and CDR2 SVGEGT. The CDR3 extends over 13 amino acids. CDR3 region: CASNQDNTGELFF.

J is TRBJ1-2 and V is TRBV4-2. The CDR3 length is 13 residues. CDR1 is LGHNA and CDR2 is YNFKEQ in the germline V gene. The CDR3 protein is CASSQERFYGYTF.

V is TRBV7-6 and J is TRBJ2-7; TCRdb picks TRBD1, but there is no DNA to check that call. The CDR3 spans 14 residues. Germline CDR1 is SGHVS and CDR2 is FNYEAQ. The CDR3 reads CASSLLEGGYEQYF.

This chain joins TRBV2 and TRBJ2-7; TCRdb selects TRBD2, and the lack of DNA leaves this call unchecked. This CDR3 region has 13 residues. CDR1 is SNHLY and CDR2 is FYNNEI in the germline V gene. CDR3 protein: CASNMGLSYEQYF.

This sequence joins TRBV7-9 and TRBJ2-7; the TCRdb call, TRBD1, lacks DNA for checking. Germline CDR1 reads SEHNR; CDR2 reads FQNEAQ (reference sequence). This CDR3 is built from 13 residues. Here the CDR3 reads CASSFPGTYEQYF.

The rearrangement uses TRBV20-1 and TRBJ2-3; TCRdb outputs TRBD1, but without DNA this stays unchecked. Germline CDR1 is DFQATT and CDR2 is SNEGSKA (reference sequence). The CDR3 spans 20 residues. The CDR3 protein is CSARDVFQRGPPLNTDTQYF.

This chain joins TRBV20-1 and TRBJ1-5; TCRdb designates TRBD1, a call that cannot be tested without DNA. The CDR3 extends over 14 amino acids. Germline assignment: CDR1 DFQATT and CDR2 SNEGSKA (reference sequence). CDR3: CSAGTGTGYQPQHF.

This chain connects TRBV6-6 to TRBJ2-1. The CDR3 contains 12 residues. Germline V CDR1 and CDR2: MNHNY, SVGAGI (reference sequence). The CDR3 sequence is CASSRLYNEQFF.